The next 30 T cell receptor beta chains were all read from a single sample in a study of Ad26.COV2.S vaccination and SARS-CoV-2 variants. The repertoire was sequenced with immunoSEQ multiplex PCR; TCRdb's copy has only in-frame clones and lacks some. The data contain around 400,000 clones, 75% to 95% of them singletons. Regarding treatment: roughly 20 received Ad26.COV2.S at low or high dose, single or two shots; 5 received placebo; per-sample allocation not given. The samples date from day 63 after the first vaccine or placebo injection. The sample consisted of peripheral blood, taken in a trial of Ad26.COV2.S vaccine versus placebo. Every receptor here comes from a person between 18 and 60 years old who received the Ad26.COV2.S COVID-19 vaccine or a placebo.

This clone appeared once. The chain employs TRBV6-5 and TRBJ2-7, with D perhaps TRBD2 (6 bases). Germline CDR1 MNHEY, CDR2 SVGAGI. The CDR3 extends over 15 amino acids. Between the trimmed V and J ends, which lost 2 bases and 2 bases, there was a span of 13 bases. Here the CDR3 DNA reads TGTGCCAGCAGTTACACCGGGACTGGCCCCTACGAGCAGTACTTC. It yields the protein CASSYTGTGPYEQYF.

CDR3 coding DNA: TGCAGCGTCACAGTTTCTGGCAGCCTTGCGGAAGGCTACACCTTC. This codes for CSVTVSGSLAEGYTF. V and J are TRBV29-1 and TRBJ1-2; D gene ambiguous. The length of the CDR3 is 15 residues. With 6 bases removed from V and 8 bases from J, the gap between germline ends came to 25 bases. Germline V gives CDR1 SQVTM, CDR2 ANQGSEA.

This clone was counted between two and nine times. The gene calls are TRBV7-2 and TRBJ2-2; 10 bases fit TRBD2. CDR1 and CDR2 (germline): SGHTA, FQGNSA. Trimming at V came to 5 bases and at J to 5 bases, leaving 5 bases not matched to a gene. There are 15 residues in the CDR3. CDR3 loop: CASSLLAGETGELFF. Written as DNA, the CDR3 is TGTGCCAGCAGCCTCCTAGCGGGAGAAACCGGGGAGCTGTTTTTT.

In nucleotides, the CDR3 is TGTGCCAGCGGGACAGGGGATGCCGGGGAGCTGTTTTTT. Translation: CASGTGDAGELFF. The chain carries TRBV6-5 and TRBJ2-2; 10 bases fit TRBD1. The germline V gene has CDR1 MNHEY and CDR2 SVGAGI. The CDR3 spans 13 residues. The ends lost 8 bases at V and 6 bases at J; junction bases unmatched: 3.

In nucleotides, the CDR3 is TGTGCCAGCAGTGAAGTTCTAGGGACCCCCTACGAGCAGTACTTC. As protein: CASSEVLGTPYEQYF. This chain joins TRBV6-1 and TRBJ2-7; D tentatively reads TRBD1 or TRBD2 (5 bases each). The CDR3 covers 15 residues. CDR1 and CDR2 from the germline V gene are MNHNS and SASEGT. Trimming took 1 base from V and 2 from J, leaving 12 bases between them.

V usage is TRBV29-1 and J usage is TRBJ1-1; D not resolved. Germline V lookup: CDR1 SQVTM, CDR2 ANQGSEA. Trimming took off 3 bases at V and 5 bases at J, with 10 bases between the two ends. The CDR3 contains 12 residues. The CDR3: CSVDGFGTEAFF. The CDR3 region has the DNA TGCAGCGTTGATGGGTTCGGAACTGAAGCTTTCTTT.

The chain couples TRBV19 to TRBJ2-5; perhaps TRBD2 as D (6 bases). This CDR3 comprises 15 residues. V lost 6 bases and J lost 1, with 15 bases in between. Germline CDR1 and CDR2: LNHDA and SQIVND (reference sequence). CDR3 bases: TGTGCCAGTAGGGTCTCTAGCGTGTCCCAAGAGACCCAGTACTTC. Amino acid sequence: CASRVSSVSQETQYF. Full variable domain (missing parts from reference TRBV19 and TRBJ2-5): DGGITQSPKYLFRKEGQNVTLSCEQNLNHDAMYWYRQDPGQGLRLIYYSQIVNDFQKGDIAEGYSVSREKKESFPLTVTSAQKNPTAFYLCASRVSSVSQETQYFGPGTRLLVL.

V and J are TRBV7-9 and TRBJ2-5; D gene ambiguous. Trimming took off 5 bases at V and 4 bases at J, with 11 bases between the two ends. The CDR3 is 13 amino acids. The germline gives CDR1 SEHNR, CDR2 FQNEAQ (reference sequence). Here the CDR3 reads CASSAPLGETQYF. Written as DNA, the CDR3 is TGTGCCAGCAGCGCCCCCCTAGGAGAGACCCAGTACTTC.

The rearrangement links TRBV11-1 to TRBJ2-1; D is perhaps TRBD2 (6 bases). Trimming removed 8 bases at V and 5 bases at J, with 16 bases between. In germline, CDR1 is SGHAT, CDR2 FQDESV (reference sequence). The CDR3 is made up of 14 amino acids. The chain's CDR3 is CASRERAPNNEQFF. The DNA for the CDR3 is TGTGCCAGCCGCGAGCGGGCCCCCAACAATGAGCAGTTCTTC.

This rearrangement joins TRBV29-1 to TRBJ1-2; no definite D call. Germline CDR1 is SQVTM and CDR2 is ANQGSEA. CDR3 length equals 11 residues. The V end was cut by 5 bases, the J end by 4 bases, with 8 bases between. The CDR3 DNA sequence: TGCAGCGTTAGCGACTTCTATGGCTACACCTTC. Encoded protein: CSVSDFYGYTF.

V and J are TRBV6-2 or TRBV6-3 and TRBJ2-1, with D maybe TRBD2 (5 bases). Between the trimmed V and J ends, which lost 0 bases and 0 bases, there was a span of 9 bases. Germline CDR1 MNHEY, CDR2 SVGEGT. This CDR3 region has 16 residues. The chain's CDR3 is CASSYSSASSYNEQFF. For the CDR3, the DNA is TGTGCCAGCAGTTACTCTAGCGCCAGCTCCTACAATGAGCAGTTCTTC.

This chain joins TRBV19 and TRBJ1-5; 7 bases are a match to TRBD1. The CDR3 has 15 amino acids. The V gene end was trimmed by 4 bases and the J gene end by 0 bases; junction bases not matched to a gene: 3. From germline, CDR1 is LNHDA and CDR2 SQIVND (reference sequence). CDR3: CASSTQGDSNQPQHF. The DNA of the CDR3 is TGTGCCAGTAGTACTCAGGGGGATAGCAATCAGCCCCAGCATTTT. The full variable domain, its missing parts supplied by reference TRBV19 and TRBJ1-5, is DGGITQSPKYLFRKEGQNVTLSCEQNLNHDAMYWYRQDPGQGLRLIYYSQIVNDFQKGDIAEGYSVSREKKESFPLTVTSAQKNPTAFYLCASSTQGDSNQPQHFGDGTRLSIL.

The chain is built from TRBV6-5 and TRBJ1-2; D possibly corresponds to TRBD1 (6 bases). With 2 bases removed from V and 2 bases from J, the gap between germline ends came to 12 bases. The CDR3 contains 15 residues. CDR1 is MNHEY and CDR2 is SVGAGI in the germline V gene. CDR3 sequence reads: CASSYARTVNYGYTF. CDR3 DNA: TGTGCCAGCAGTTACGCCCGGACAGTGAACTATGGCTACACCTTC.

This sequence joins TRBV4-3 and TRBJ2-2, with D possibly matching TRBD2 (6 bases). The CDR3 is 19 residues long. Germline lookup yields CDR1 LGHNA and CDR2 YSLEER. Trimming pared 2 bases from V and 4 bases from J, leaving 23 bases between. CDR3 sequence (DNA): TGCGCCAGCAGCCAAACCCGCTTCGTCAGGGAGGCGGGCACCGGGGAGCTGTTTTTT. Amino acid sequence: CASSQTRFVREAGTGELFF.

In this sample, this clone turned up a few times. CDR3 DNA sequence: TGTGCCAGCAGCTTGCAGGGGGGGTCTGGCTACACCTTC. Translation: CASSLQGGSGYTF. This chain uses TRBV27 with TRBJ1-2, with TRBD1 matching over 7 bases. There are 13 residues in the CDR3. V lost 6 bases to trimming and J lost 7 bases; unmatched junction nucleotides: 8. CDR1 and CDR2 from the germline V gene are MNHEY and SMNVEV (reference sequence).

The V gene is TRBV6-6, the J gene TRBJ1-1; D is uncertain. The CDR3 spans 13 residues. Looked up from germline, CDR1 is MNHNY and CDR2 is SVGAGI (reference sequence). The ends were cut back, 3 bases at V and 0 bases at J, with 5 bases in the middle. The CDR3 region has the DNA TGTGCCAGCAGTTATCTTCTGAACACTGAAGCTTTCTTT. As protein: CASSYLLNTEAFF.

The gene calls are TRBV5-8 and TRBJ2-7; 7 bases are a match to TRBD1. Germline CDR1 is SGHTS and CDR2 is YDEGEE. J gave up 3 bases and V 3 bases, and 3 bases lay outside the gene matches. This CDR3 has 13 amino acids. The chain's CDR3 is CASSWGQFYEQYF. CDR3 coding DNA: TGTGCCAGCAGCTGGGGACAGTTCTACGAGCAGTACTTC. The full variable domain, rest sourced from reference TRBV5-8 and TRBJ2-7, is EAGVTQSPTHLIKTRGQQATLRCSPISGHTSVYWYQQALGLGLQFLLWYDEGEERNRGNFPPRFSGRQFPNYSSELNVNALELEDSALYLCASSWGQFYEQYFGPGTRLTVT.

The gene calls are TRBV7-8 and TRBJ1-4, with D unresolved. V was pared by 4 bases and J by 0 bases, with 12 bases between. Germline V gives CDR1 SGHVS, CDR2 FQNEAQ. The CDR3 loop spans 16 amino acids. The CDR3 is CASSSYRGPTNEKLFF. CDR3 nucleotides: TGTGCCAGCAGCTCCTACCGGGGTCCAACTAATGAAAAACTGTTTTTT.

CDR3: CASSQDRNRNEKLFF. CDR3 sequence (DNA): TGTGCCAGCAGTCAAGACCGAAACAGAAATGAAAAACTGTTTTTT. V is TRBV2 and J is TRBJ1-4; D gene unclear. With 5 bases removed from V and 5 bases from J, the gap between germline ends came to 15 bases. Germline lookup yields CDR1 SNHLY and CDR2 FYNNEI. This CDR3 contains 15 residues.

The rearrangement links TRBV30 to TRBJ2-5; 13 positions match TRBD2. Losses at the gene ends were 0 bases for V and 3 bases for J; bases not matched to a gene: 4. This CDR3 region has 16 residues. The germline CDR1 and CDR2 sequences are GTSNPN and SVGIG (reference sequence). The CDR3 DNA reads TGTGCCTGGAGTGTACTACTAGCGGGAGGGAAAGAGACCCAGTACTTC. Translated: CAWSVLLAGGKETQYF.

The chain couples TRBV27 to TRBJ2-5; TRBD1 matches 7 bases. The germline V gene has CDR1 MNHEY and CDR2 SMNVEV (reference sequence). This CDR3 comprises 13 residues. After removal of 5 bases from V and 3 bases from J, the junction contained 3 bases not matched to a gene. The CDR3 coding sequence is TGTGCCAGCAGTCCGGGGACAGAAGAGACCCAGTACTTC. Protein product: CASSPGTEETQYF.

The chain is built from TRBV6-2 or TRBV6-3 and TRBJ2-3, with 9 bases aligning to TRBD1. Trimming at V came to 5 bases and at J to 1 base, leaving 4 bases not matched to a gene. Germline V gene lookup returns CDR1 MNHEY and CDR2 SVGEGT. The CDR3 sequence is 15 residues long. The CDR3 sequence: CASSTGGAGTDTQYF. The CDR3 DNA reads TGTGCCAGCAGTACAGGGGGCGCTGGCACAGATACGCAGTATTTT.

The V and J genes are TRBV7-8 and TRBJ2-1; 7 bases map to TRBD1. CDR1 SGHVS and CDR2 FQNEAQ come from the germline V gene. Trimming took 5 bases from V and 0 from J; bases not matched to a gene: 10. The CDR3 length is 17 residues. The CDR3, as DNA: TGTGCCAGCAGCCCTCGACAGGGTATGATCTCCTACAATGAGCAGTTCTTC. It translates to CASSPRQGMISYNEQFF.

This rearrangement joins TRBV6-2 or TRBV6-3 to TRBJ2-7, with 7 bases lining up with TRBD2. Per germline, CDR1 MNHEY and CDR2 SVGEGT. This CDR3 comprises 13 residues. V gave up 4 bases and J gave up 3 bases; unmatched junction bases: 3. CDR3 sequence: CASSFGLGYEQYF. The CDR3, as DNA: TGTGCCAGCAGTTTTGGACTAGGCTACGAGCAGTACTTC.

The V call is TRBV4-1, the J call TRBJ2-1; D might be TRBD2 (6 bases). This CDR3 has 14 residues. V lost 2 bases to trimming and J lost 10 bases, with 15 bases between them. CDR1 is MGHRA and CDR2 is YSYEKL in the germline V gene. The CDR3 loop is CASSQHPRDWEQFF. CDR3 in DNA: TGCGCCAGCAGCCAACACCCCAGGGACTGGGAGCAGTTCTTC.

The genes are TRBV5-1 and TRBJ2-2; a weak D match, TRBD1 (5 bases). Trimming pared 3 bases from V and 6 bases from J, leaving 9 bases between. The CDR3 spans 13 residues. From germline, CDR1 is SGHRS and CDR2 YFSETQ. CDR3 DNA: TGCGCCAGCAGCTCTCAGGGTTCCGGGGAGCTGTTTTTT. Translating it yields CASSSQGSGELFF.

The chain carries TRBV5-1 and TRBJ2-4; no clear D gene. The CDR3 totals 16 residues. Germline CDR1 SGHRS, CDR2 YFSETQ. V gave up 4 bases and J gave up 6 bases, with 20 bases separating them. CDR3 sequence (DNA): TGCGCCAGCAGCGACAAACCAGGACGGGTAGGAAACATTCAGTACTTC. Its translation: CASSDKPGRVGNIQYF.

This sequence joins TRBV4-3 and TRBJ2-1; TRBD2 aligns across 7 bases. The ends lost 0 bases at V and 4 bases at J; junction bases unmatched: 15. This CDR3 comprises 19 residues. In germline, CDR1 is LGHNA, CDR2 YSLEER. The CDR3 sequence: CASSQDKAGVYSGYNEQFF. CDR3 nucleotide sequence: TGCGCCAGCAGCCAAGATAAGGCGGGAGTCTATTCAGGGTACAATGAGCAGTTCTTC.

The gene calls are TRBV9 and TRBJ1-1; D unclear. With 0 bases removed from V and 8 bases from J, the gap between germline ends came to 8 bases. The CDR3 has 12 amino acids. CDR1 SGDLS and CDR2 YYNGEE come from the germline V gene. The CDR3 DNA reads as TGTGCCAGCAGCGTAGACCACGGAGAAGCTTTCTTT. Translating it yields CASSVDHGEAFF.

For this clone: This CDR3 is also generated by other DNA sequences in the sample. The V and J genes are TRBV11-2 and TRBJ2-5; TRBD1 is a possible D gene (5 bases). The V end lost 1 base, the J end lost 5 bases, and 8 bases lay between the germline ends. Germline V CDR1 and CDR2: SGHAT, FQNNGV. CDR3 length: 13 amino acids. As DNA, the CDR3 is TGTGCCAGCAGCTTAGGGGGCCTGGAGACCCAGTACTTC. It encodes CASSLGGLETQYF.